A single sample gave rise to the 2 T cell receptor beta chains below, sequenced in a study of shared clonotypes between healthy human individuals. This table comes from immunoSEQ multiplex PCR, and its TCRdb copy is limited to in-frame clones, with some not included. The sample lists approximately 99,000 clones, 68% seen once, with about 24% in the top ten. Sequenced sample: memory CD8+ T cells sorted from blood. The subset: CD45RO+ cells pooled with CCR7-negative TemRA cells. All receptors derive from a woman in her twenties or thirties in good health.

The chain combines TRBV25-1 with TRBJ2-5, with 10 bases fitting TRBD2. Near its end, the DNA agrees better with TRBJ2-7, so the J call may be wrong. This CDR3 region has 15 residues. Looked up from germline, CDR1 is MGHDK and CDR2 is SYGVNS. The CDR3 nucleotides are TGTGCCAGCAGTGATGTAGCGGGAGGCCCCACCGAGCAGTACTTC. Its translation is CASSDVAGGPTEQYF.

The V gene is TRBV6-1, the J gene TRBJ2-5; D gene uncertain. Matching the DNA end better, TRBJ2-7 makes the J call doubtful. The germline V gene encodes CDR1 MNHNS and CDR2 SASEGT. This CDR3 spans 14 amino acids. The CDR3 here is CASSEVGTSYEQYF. The CDR3 coding sequence is TGTGCCAGCAGTGAAGTAGGCACCTCCTACGAGCAGTACTTC.